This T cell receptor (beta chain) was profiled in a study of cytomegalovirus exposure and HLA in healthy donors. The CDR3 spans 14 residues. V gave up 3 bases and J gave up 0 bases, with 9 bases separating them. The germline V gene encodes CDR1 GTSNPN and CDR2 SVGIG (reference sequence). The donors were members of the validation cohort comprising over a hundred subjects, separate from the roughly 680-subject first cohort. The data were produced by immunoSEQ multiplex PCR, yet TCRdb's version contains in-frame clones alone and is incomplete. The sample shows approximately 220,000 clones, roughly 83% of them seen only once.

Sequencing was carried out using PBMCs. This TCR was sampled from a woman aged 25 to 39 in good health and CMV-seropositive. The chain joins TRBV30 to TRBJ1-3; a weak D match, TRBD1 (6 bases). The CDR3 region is CAWRKGGSGNTIYF. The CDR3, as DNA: TGTGCCTGGAGAAAAGGGGGCTCTGGAAACACCATATATTTT.